Shown below are 11 T cell receptor beta chains from a single sample sequenced in a study of CD8 T cells in Susac syndrome. About 0.45 to 1 ug RNA was reverse transcribed with random hexamers. TCRdb independently ran MiXCR on the immunoSEQ multiplex PCR reads; one entry per CDR3 protein. The profile shows 150,000 or so distinct CDR3 sequences, approximately 92% of them singletons. The source material was CD4+ T cells from PBMCs. The source of these receptors is a human donor in good health.

V and J are TRBV7-2 and TRBJ1-6, with 8 bases matching TRBD1. The ends lost 5 bases at V and 2 bases at J; junction bases unmatched: 2. The germline V gene has CDR1 SGHTA and CDR2 FQGNSA. The CDR3 has 15 residues. The CDR3 here is CASSPGQAYNSPLHF. For the CDR3, the DNA is TGTGCCAGCAGCCCGGGACAGGCCTATAATTCACCCCTCCACTTT. The full variable domain, completed using reference TRBV7-2 and TRBJ1-6, is GAGVSQSPSNKVTEKGKDVELRCDPISGHTALYWYRQSLGQGLEFLIYFQGNSAPDKSGLPSDRFSAERTGGSVSTLTIQRTQQEDSAVYLCASSPGQAYNSPLHFGNGTRLTVT.

The genes are TRBV7-8 and TRBJ1-6; 7 nucleotides line up with TRBD1. This CDR3 is 14 amino acids long. J gave up 7 bases and V 7 bases, and 7 bases lay outside the gene matches. CDR1 and CDR2 (germline): SGHVS, FQNEAQ. DNA for the CDR3: TGTGCCAGCACCCCGGGACAGTTCAATTCACCCCTCCACTTT. Translated, it gives CASTPGQFNSPLHF.

The V gene is TRBV6-1, the J gene TRBJ2-7, with D possibly TRBD2 on 5 matching bases. Trimming left V 0 bases short and J 3 bases short, with 9 bases between. Germline CDR1 MNHNS, CDR2 SASEGT. This CDR3 spans 14 amino acids. The CDR3 spells CASSEAHGNYEQYF. The CDR3 DNA sequence: TGTGCCAGCAGTGAAGCGCACGGGAACTACGAGCAGTACTTC.

V usage is TRBV12-3 or TRBV12-4 and J usage is TRBJ2-1, with unresolved D. This CDR3 has 15 amino acids. V shed 1 base and J shed 8 bases, with 15 bases lying between them. The CDR3 bases are TGTGCCAGCAGTTTAGGGTCACAATATAGGGATGAGCAGTTCTTC. Protein product: CASSLGSQYRDEQFF.

The chain joins TRBV20-1 to TRBJ2-3; 7 bases are shared with TRBD1. The CDR3 spans 14 residues. The V and J ends lost 4 bases and 5 bases, in that order; junction bases with no gene match: 9. Per the germline V gene, CDR1 is DFQATT and CDR2 is SNEGSKA (reference sequence). In nucleotides, the CDR3 is TGCAGTGCTAAAATAGGGGGCCGCAGAGATACGCAGTATTTT. Its protein is CSAKIGGRRDTQYF.

This clonotype was seen a single time. The chain recombines TRBV5-6 with TRBJ1-2, with TRBD1 as a possible D gene (5 bases). The CDR3 covers 14 residues. The germline gives CDR1 SGHDT, CDR2 YYEEEE. Trimming cost V 0 bases and J 8 bases, with 14 bases left between them. Here the CDR3 reads CASSLVSTGGGYTF. The CDR3 DNA is TGTGCCAGCAGCTTGGTCAGCACGGGGGGAGGCTACACCTTC. The variable domain in full, completed from reference TRBV5-6 and TRBJ1-2, reads DAGVTQSPTHLIKTRGQQVTLRCSPKSGHDTVSWYQQALGQGPQFIFQYYEEEERQRGNFPDRFSGHQFPNYSSELNVNALLLGDSALYLCASSLVSTGGGYTFGSGTRLTVV.

The chain recombines TRBV20-1 with TRBJ2-5; 10 bases agree with TRBD2. This CDR3 is 15 amino acids long. Unmatched junction bases numbered 7, after V lost 4 bases and J lost 2 bases. In germline, CDR1 is DFQATT, CDR2 SNEGSKA (reference sequence). This CDR3 reads CSAKHSGGSQETQYF. For the CDR3, the DNA is TGCAGTGCTAAACATAGCGGGGGGTCACAAGAGACCCAGTACTTC.

The gene calls are TRBV12-3 or TRBV12-4 and TRBJ2-5; D remains unclear. The CDR3 covers 13 residues. Trimming pared 5 bases from V and 0 bases from J, leaving 7 bases between. The CDR3 loop reads CASSLLYQETQYF. The CDR3, as DNA: TGTGCCAGCAGTCTTCTTTACCAAGAGACCCAGTACTTC.

The genes are TRBV19 and TRBJ1-6; D unresolved. With 1 base removed from V and 7 bases from J, the gap between germline ends came to 14 bases. Per germline, CDR1 LNHDA and CDR2 SQIVND (reference sequence). CDR3 size: 16 residues. CDR3: CASSIVGGVLNSPLHF. The DNA for the CDR3 is TGTGCCAGTAGTATAGTGGGTGGGGTACTGAATTCACCCCTCCACTTT. The entire variable domain, with the rest obtained from reference TRBV19 and TRBJ1-6, is as follows: DGGITQSPKYLFRKEGQNVTLSCEQNLNHDAMYWYRQDPGQGLRLIYYSQIVNDFQKGDIAEGYSVSREKKESFPLTVTSAQKNPTAFYLCASSIVGGVLNSPLHFGNGTRLTVT.

V gene TRBV6-2 or TRBV6-3 combines with J gene TRBJ1-2; TRBD1 is a possible D gene (5 bases). Germline CDR1 and CDR2: MNHEY and SVGEGT. The V gene lost 5 bases and the J gene lost 4 bases, with 20 bases spanning the gap. The CDR3 spans 16 residues. The CDR3 here is CASSGPGRDALYGYTF. The CDR3 nucleotides read TGTGCCAGCAGTGGTCCGGGACGAGACGCCCTCTATGGCTACACCTTC.

CDR3 sequence (DNA): TGTGCCAGCAGCAGAGACAGGGCGTTATACGGCTACACCTTC. This sequence encodes CASSRDRALYGYTF. The chain combines TRBV12-3 or TRBV12-4 with TRBJ1-2; 7 nucleotides align to TRBD1. There are 14 residues in the CDR3. The J segment lost 8 bases and the V segment lost 6 bases, leaving 12 bases of the junction unmatched.